This record covers a single T cell receptor beta chain. Antigen specificity is unknown. The CDR3 has 15 residues. The germline V gene encodes CDR1 SEHNR and CDR2 FQNEAQ (reference sequence). Losses at the gene ends were 5 bases for V and 3 bases for J; bases not matched to a gene: 5. The sample belongs to a study of T cells after yellow fever vaccination. In the study overall: Fractions of low cell number were prepared using SMART-Seq v4 Ultra Low Input.

Production of TCR cDNA was by 5'RACE template switching, which also added a universal primer site and UMIs. One entry per CDR3 protein results from TCRdb running MiXCR on the 5' RACE reads. The sample lists hundreds of thousands of distinct CDR3 sequences; about 19% were seen once. Study-level results: Reappearing after the booster were most of the clones from primary vaccination (roughly 96% CD4, about 87% CD8). Just a small share of clonotypes turned up in the CD4 compartment as well as the CD8 compartment.

The chain joins TRBV7-9 to TRBJ2-3, with 10 bases fitting TRBD2. The sequence came from a man between 18 and 35 years old who received the YFV17D yellow fever vaccine. Sequencing used PBMCs, obtained before the yellow fever booster vaccination. The CDR3 spells CASSHGTSATDTQYF. Here the CDR3 DNA reads TGTGCCAGCAGCCACGGGACTAGCGCAACAGATACGCAGTATTTT. Variable domain in full (rest from reference TRBV7-9 and TRBJ2-3): DTGVSQNPRHKITKRGQNVTFRCDPISEHNRLYWYRQTLGQGPEFLTYFQNEAQLEKSRLLSDRFSAERPKGSFSTLEIQRTEQGDSAMYLCASSHGTSATDTQYFGPGTRLTVL.